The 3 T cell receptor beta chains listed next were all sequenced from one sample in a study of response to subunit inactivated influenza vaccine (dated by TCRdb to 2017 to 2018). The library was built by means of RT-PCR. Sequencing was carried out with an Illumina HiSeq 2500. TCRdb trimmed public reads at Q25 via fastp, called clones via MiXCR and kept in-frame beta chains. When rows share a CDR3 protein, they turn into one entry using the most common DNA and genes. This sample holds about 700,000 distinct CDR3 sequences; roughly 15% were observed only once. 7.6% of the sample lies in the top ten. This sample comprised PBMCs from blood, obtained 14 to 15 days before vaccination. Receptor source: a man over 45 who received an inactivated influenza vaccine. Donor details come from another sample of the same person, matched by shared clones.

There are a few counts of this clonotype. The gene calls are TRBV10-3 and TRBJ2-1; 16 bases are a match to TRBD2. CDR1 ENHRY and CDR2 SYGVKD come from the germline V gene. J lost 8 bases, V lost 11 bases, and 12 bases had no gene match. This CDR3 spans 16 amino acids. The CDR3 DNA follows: TGTGCCTCAACCGGGACTAGCGGGAGGGTCTCTGATGAGCAGTTCTTC. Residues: CASTGTSGRVSDEQFF.

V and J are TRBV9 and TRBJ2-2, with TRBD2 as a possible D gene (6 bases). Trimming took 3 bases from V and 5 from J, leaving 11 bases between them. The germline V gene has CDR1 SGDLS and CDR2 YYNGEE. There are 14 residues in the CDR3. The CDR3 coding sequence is TGTGCCAGCAGCGGAGGAGGAGGGACCGGGGAGCTGTTTTTT. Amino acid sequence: CASSGGGGTGELFF.

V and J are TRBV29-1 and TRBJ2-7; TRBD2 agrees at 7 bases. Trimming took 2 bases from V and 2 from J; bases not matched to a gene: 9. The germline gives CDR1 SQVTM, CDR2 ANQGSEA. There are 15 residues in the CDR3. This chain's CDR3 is CSVELADENTYEQYF. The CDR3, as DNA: TGCAGCGTTGAACTAGCGGACGAGAATACCTACGAGCAGTACTTC.